This is a list of T cell receptor beta chains from one sample in a study of tumor-infiltrating lymphocytes in localized non-small cell lung cancer. Profiling relied on immunoSEQ multiplex PCR, and the TCRdb table lists in-frame clones only, not all of them. Found here are about 29,000 clones, 75% to 90% of them singletons; the top ten hold roughly 2%. Sequenced sample: lung tumor tissue. The receptor set was obtained from a human donor with non-small cell lung cancer. Both conserved end residues are part of each CDR3. The order of the fields is D gene, V gene, J gene, clone size, CDR3 protein, CDR3 DNA. D genes are given only for firm matches. Some rows have no size entry. The others give once, few or many, or a class for an expanded clone.

d_gene: TRBD1; v_gene: TRBV18; j_gene: TRBJ1-5; abundance: .; CDR3aa: CASSPQDRGMNQPQHF; CDR3nt: TGTGCCAGCTCACCACAGGACAGGGGGATGAATCAGCCCCAGCATTTT
d_gene: TRBD2; v_gene: TRBV4-1; j_gene: TRBJ2-5; abundance: .; CDR3aa: CASSRQLLAGSPQETQYF; CDR3nt: TGCGCCAGCAGCCGCCAATTACTAGCGGGGTCTCCTCAAGAGACCCAGTACTTC
d_gene: .; v_gene: TRBV18; j_gene: TRBJ1-6; abundance: few; CDR3aa: CASSPQGRGNSPLHF; CDR3nt: TGTGCCAGCTCACCCCAGGGCAGGGGAAATTCACCCCTCCACTTT
d_gene: .; v_gene: TRBV5-1; j_gene: TRBJ2-7; abundance: once; CDR3aa: CASSLELGRSYEQYF; CDR3nt: TGCGCCAGCAGCTTGGAGCTTGGACGGTCCTACGAGCAGTACTTC
d_gene: .; v_gene: TRBV19; j_gene: TRBJ1-1; abundance: .; CDR3aa: CASSIHGVTEAFF; CDR3nt: TGTGCCAGTAGTATACATGGGGTGACTGAAGCTTTCTTT
d_gene: .; v_gene: TRBV2; j_gene: TRBJ2-2; abundance: .; CDR3aa: CASSGDSRNTGELFF; CDR3nt: TGTGCCAGCAGTGGAGATAGCAGGAACACCGGGGAGCTGTTTTTT
d_gene: .; v_gene: TRBV14; j_gene: TRBJ2-7; abundance: .; CDR3aa: CASSQTNKYYEQYF; CDR3nt: TGTGCCAGCAGCCAGACTAACAAGTACTACGAGCAGTACTTC
d_gene: .; v_gene: TRBV6-6; j_gene: TRBJ2-7; abundance: .; CDR3aa: CASSKLGYEQYF; CDR3nt: TGTGCCAGCAGTAAACTGGGATACGAGCAGTACTTC
d_gene: .; v_gene: TRBV7-8; j_gene: TRBJ2-3; abundance: .; CDR3aa: CASSQRGTSTDTQYF; CDR3nt: TGTGCCAGCAGCCAAAGGGGTACTAGCACAGATACGCAGTATTTT
d_gene: .; v_gene: TRBV9; j_gene: TRBJ1-5; abundance: .; CDR3aa: CASSVVPTNQPQHF; CDR3nt: TGTGCCAGCAGCGTAGTCCCAACAAATCAGCCCCAGCATTTT
d_gene: .; v_gene: TRBV19; j_gene: TRBJ2-7; abundance: .; CDR3aa: CASSNQAAGKQYF; CDR3nt: TGTGCCAGTAGTAACCAGGCCGCGGGGAAGCAGTACTTC
d_gene: TRBD1; v_gene: TRBV5-1; j_gene: TRBJ1-6; abundance: .; CDR3aa: CASSLGQGAAYNSPLHF; CDR3nt: TGCGCCAGCAGCTTGGGACAGGGGGCCGCCTATAATTCACCCCTCCACTTT